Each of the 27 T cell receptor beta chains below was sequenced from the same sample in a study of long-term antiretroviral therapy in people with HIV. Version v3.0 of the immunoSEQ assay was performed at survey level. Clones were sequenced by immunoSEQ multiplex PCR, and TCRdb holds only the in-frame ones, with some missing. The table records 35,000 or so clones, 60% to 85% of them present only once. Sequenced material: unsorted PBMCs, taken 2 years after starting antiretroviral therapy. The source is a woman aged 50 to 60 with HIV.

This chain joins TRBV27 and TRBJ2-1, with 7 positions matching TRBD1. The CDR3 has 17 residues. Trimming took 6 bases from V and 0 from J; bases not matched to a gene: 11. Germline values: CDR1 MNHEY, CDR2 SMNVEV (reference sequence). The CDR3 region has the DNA TGTGCCAGCAGCCCATTTTCTGGGACAGACTCCTACAATGAGCAGTTCTTC. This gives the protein CASSPFSGTDSYNEQFF.

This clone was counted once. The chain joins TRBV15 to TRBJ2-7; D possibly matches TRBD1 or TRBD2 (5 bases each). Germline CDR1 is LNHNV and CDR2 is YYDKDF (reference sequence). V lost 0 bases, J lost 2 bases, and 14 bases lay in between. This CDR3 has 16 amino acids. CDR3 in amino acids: CATSRDEGISTYEQYF. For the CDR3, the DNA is TGTGCCACCAGCAGAGATGAGGGGATTTCGACCTACGAGCAGTACTTC.

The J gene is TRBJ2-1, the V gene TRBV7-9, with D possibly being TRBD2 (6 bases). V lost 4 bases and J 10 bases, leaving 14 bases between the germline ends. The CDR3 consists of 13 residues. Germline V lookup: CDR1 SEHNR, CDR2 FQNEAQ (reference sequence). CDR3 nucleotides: TGTGCCAGCAGCTGGCCCGGCGGGGTCGAGCAGTTCTTC. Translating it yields CASSWPGGVEQFF.

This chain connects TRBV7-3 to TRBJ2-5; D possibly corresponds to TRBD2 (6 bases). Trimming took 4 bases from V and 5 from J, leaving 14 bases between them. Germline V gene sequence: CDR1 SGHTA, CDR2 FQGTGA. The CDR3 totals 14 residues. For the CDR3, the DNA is TGTGCCAGCAGCTCAGAGGCGGGGTGGGAGACCCAGTACTTC. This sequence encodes CASSSEAGWETQYF.

This CDR3 reads CASSEGRSYGYTF. The DNA of the CDR3 is TGTGCCAGCAGTGAGGGCAGATCCTATGGCTACACCTTC. This chain uses TRBV6-1 with TRBJ1-2; D is unresolved. This CDR3 contains 13 residues. The ends were cut back, 3 bases at V and 4 bases at J, with 9 bases in the middle. CDR1 MNHNS and CDR2 SASEGT come from the germline V gene.

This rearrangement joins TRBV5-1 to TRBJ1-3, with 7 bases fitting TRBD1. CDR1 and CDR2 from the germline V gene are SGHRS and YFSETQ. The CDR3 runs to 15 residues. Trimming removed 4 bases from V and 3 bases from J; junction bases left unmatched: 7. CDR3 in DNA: TGCGCCAGCAGCGCCAGGGGGGGCCTTGGAAACACCATATATTTT. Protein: CASSARGGLGNTIYF.

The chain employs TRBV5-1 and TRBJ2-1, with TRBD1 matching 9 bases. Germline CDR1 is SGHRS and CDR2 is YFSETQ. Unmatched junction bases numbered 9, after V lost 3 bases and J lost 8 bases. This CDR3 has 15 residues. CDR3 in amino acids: CASSSNPGQGHEQFF. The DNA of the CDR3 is TGCGCCAGCAGCTCTAACCCGGGACAGGGCCATGAGCAGTTCTTC.

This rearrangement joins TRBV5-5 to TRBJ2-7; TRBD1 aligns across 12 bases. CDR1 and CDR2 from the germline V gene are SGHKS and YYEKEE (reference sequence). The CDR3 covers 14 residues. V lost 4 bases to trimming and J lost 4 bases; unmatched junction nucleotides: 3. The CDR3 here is CASSAGQGAYEQYV. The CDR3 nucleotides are TGTGCCAGCAGCGCGGGACAGGGGGCTTACGAGCAGTACGTC.

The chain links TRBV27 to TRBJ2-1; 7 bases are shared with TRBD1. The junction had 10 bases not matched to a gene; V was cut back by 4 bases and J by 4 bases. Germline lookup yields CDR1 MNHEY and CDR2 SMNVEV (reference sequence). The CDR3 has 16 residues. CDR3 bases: TGTGCCAGCAGTTCCACCCCCGGGACAGCGTACAATGAGCAGTTCTTC. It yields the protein CASSSTPGTAYNEQFF.

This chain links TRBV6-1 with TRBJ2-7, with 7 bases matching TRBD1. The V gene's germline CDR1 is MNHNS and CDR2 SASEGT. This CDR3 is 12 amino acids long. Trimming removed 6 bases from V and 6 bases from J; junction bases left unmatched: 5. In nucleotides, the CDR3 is TGTGCCAGCAGATCCACAGGGGCCGAGCAGTACGTC. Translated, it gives CASRSTGAEQYV.

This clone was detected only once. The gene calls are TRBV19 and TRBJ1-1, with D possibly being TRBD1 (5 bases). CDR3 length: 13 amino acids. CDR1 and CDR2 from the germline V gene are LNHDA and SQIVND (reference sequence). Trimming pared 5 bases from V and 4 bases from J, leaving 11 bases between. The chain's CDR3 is CASSSGGSTEAFF. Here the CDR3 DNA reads TGTGCCAGTAGTTCCGGGGGTAGCACTGAAGCTTTCTTT. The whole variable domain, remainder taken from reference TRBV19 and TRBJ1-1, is DGGITQSPKYLFRKEGQNVTLSCEQNLNHDAMYWYRQDPGQGLRLIYYSQIVNDFQKGDIAEGYSVSREKKESFPLTVTSAQKNPTAFYLCASSSGGSTEAFFGQGTRLTVV.

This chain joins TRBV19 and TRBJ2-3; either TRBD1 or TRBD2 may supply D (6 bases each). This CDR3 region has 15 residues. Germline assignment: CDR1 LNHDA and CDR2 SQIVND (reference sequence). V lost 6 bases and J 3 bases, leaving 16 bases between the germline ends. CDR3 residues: CASSPPGAVTDTQYF. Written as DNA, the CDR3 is TGTGCCAGTAGCCCGCCGGGGGCGGTTACAGATACGCAGTATTTT. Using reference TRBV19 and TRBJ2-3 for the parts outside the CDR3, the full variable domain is DGGITQSPKYLFRKEGQNVTLSCEQNLNHDAMYWYRQDPGQGLRLIYYSQIVNDFQKGDIAEGYSVSREKKESFPLTVTSAQKNPTAFYLCASSPPGAVTDTQYFGPGTRLTVL.

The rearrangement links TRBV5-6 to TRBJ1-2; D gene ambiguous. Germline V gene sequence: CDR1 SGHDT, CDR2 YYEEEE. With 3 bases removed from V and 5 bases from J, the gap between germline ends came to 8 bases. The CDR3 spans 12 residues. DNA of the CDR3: TGTGCCAGCAGCTCCACAAGATATGGCTACACCTTC. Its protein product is CASSSTRYGYTF.

Here the CDR3 reads CASSETGKYF. The CDR3 DNA reads TGTGCCAGCAGTGAAACAGGGAAGTACTTC. The V call is TRBV2, the J call TRBJ2-4, with a tentative D call TRBD1 (6 bases). Germline CDR1 SNHLY, CDR2 FYNNEI. The CDR3 spans 10 residues. The V end lost 2 bases, the J end lost 14 bases, and 7 bases lay between the germline ends.

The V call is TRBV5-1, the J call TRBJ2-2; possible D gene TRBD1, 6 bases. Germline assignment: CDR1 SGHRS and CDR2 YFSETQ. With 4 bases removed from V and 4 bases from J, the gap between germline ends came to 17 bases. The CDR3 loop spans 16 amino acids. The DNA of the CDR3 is TGCGCCAGCAGCGCCCGAAGGCAGGGGAGCACCGGGGAGCTGTTTTTT. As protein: CASSARRQGSTGELFF. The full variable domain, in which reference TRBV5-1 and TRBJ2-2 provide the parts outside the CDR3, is KAGVTQTPRYLIKTRGQQVTLSCSPISGHRSVSWYQQTPGQGLQFLFEYFSETQRNKGNFPGRFSGRQFSNSRSEMNVSTLELGDSALYLCASSARRQGSTGELFFGEGSRLTVL.

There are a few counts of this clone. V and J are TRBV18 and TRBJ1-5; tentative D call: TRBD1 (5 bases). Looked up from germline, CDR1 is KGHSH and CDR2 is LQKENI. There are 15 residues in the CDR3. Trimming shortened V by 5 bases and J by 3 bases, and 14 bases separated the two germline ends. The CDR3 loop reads CASSSDTAPNQPQHF. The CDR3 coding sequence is TGTGCCAGCTCATCGGACACCGCTCCCAATCAGCCCCAGCATTTT.

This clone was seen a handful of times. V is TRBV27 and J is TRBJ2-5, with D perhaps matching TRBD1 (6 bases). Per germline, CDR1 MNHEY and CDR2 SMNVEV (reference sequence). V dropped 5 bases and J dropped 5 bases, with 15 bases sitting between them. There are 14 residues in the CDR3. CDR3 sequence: CASSPGQLRETQYF. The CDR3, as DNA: TGTGCCAGCAGTCCCGGACAGCTTCGGGAGACCCAGTACTTC.

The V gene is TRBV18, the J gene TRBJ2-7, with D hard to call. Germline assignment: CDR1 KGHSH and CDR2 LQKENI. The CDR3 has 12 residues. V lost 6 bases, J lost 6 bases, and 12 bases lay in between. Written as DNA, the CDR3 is TGTGCCAGCTCCCAACAAACCCGCGAGCAGTACTTC. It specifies CASSQQTREQYF.

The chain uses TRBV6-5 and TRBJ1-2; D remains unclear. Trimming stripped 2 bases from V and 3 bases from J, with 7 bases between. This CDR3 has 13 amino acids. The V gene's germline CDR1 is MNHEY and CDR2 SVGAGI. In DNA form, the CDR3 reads TGTGCCAGCAGTTACGACACCGACTATGGCTACACCTTC. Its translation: CASSYDTDYGYTF.

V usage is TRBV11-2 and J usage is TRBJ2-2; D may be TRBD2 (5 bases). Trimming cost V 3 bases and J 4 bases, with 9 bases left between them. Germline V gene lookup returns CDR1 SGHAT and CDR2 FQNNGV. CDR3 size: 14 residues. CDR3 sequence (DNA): TGTGCCAGCAGCTTCATGGACTTCACCGGGGAGCTGTTTTTT. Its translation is CASSFMDFTGELFF. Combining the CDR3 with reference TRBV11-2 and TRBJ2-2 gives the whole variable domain EAGVAQSPRYKIIEKRQSVAFWCNPISGHATLYWYQQILGQGPKLLIQFQNNGVVDDSQLPKDRFSAERLKGVDSTLKIQPAKLEDSAVYLCASSFMDFTGELFFGEGSRLTVL.

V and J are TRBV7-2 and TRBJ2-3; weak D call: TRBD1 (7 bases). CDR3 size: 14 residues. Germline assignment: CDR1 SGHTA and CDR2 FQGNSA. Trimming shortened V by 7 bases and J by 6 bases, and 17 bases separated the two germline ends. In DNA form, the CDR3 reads TGTGCCAGCATTCCAGGGGGGTTTACGGATACGCAGTATTTT. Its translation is CASIPGGFTDTQYF.

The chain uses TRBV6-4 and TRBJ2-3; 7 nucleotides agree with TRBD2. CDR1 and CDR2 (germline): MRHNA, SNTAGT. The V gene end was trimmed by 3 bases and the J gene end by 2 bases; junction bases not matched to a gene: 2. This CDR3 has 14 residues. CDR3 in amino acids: CASSEGGDTDTQYF. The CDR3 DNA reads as TGTGCCAGCAGTGAGGGGGGGGACACAGATACGCAGTATTTT.

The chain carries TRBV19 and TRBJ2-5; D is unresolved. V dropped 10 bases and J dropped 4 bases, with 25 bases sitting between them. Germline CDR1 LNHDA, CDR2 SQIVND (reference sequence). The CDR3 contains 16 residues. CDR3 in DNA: TGTGCCACCCAAGAAGACCGACGAGGACGCGCAGAGACCCAGTACTTC. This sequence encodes CATQEDRRGRAETQYF. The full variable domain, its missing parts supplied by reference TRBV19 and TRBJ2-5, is DGGITQSPKYLFRKEGQNVTLSCEQNLNHDAMYWYRQDPGQGLRLIYYSQIVNDFQKGDIAEGYSVSREKKESFPLTVTSAQKNPTAFYLCATQEDRRGRAETQYFGPGTRLLVL.

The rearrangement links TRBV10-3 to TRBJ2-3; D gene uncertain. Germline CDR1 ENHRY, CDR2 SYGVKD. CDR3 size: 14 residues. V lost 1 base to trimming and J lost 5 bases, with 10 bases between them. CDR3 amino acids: CAISEFSRGDTQYF. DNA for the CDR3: TGTGCCATCAGTGAGTTCTCCAGAGGAGATACGCAGTATTTT.

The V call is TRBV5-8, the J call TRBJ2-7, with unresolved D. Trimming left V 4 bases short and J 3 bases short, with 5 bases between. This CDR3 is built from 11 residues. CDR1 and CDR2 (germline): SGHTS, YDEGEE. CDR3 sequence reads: CASSGYYEQYV. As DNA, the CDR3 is TGTGCCAGCAGCGGTTACTACGAGCAGTACGTC.

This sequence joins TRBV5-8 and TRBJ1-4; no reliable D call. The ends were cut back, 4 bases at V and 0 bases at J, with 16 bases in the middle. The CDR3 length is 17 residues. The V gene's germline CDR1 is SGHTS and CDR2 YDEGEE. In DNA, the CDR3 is TGTGCCAGCAGCCCCGCTATACCGACTGCAACTAATGAAAAACTGTTTTTT. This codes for CASSPAIPTATNEKLFF. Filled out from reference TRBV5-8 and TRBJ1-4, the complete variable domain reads EAGVTQSPTHLIKTRGQQATLRCSPISGHTSVYWYQQALGLGLQFLLWYDEGEERNRGNFPPRFSGRQFPNYSSELNVNALELEDSALYLCASSPAIPTATNEKLFFGSGTQLSVL.

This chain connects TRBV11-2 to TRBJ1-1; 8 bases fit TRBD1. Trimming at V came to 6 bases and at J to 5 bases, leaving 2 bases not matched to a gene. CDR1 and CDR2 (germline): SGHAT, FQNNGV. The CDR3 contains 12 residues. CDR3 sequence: CASRWTGTEAFF. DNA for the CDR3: TGTGCCAGCAGATGGACAGGGACTGAAGCTTTCTTT.